The 29 T cell receptor beta chains presented below share a single source sample, sequenced in a study of Graves' ophthalmopathy and Graves' hyperthyroidism. RNA served as the template for amplifying TCR beta CDR3 regions. Second-round multiplex PCR came after first-round RT-PCR with HTBI primers. Using its own MiXCR run on the multiplex PCR reads, TCRdb lists one record per CDR3 protein. The data hold over 500,000 distinct CDR3 sequences, with 22% observed a single time. Input material: peripheral blood. These receptors originate from a woman aged 18-29 years with stable Graves' hyperthyroidism. Some clones in this sample may be carry-over from other donors' samples.

This clonotype was picked up many times. The chain employs TRBV12-3 or TRBV12-4 and TRBJ2-2, with a possible D match to TRBD2 (5 bases). The CDR3 runs to 13 residues. Trimming shortened V by 6 bases and J by 6 bases, and 11 bases separated the two germline ends. The CDR3 DNA sequence: TGTGCCAGCAGCCTACGGGGATCCGGGGAGCTGTTTTTT. This sequence encodes CASSLRGSGELFF.

The V call is TRBV6-5, the J call TRBJ2-6; TRBD1 or TRBD2 may be the D gene (5 bases each). Per germline, CDR1 MNHEY and CDR2 SVGAGI. Trimming stripped 0 bases from V and 0 bases from J, with 6 bases between. The CDR3 length is 16 residues. The CDR3 DNA reads as TGTGCCAGCAGTTACTCCGGGACCTCTGGGGCCAACGTCCTGACTTTC. Encoded protein: CASSYSGTSGANVLTF.

This clonotype was seen ten or more times. V and J are TRBV12-3 or TRBV12-4 and TRBJ2-7, with 7 positions matching TRBD1. With 5 bases clipped from V and 2 bases from J, the junction kept 9 bases outside the gene matches. This CDR3 spans 15 amino acids. CDR3: CASSKTGWVTYEQYF. The CDR3 nucleotides read TGTGCCAGCAGTAAGACAGGGTGGGTAACCTACGAGCAGTACTTC.

The chain recombines TRBV12-3 or TRBV12-4 with TRBJ2-7, with 7 positions matching TRBD2. CDR3 length equals 13 residues. The trim removed 5 bases at V and 4 bases at J, leaving 5 bases unmatched. This CDR3 reads CASSHPGGYEQYF. The CDR3 DNA sequence: TGTGCCAGCAGTCACCCCGGGGGGTACGAGCAGTACTTC.

J is TRBJ1-1 and V is TRBV3-1; D remains unclear. The germline V gene has CDR1 LGHDT and CDR2 YNNKEL (reference sequence). V lost 3 bases and J lost 4, with 9 bases in between. The CDR3 covers 13 residues. CDR3 region: CASSHVDFTEAFF. The CDR3 bases are TGTGCCAGCAGCCATGTGGACTTCACTGAAGCTTTCTTT.

This clonotype was detected a few times. A much larger clone differs by one base, so this may be a read error. The chain uses TRBV30 and TRBJ1-6; 8 positions match TRBD1. CDR1 and CDR2 from the germline V gene are GTSNPN and SVGIG (reference sequence). CDR3 length: 14 residues. The CDR3 sequence: CAWSRRTGSSHLHF. The DNA for the CDR3 is TGTGCCTGGAGTCGCAGGACAGGGAGTTCACACCTCCACTTT.

Concerning this clonotype itself: This could be a read error, since a much larger clone is one nucleotide away. The rearrangement links TRBV20-1 to TRBJ1-1; TRBD1 might be the D (5 bases). This CDR3 has 12 amino acids. Germline CDR1 DFQATT, CDR2 SNEGSKA (reference sequence). V lost 7 bases and J 6 bases, leaving 15 bases between the germline ends. The DNA for the CDR3 is TGCAGTGTACCAACAGGAATCTCTGAAGCTTTCTTT. It is translated as CSVPTGISEAFF.

The V and J genes are TRBV7-9 and TRBJ2-7; D possibly corresponds to TRBD2 (5 bases). Germline CDR1 and CDR2: SEHNR and FQNEAQ (reference sequence). This CDR3 is 15 amino acids long. Trimming took off 7 bases at V and 6 bases at J, with 22 bases between the two ends. CDR3: CASTLSVGVPSEQYF. The CDR3 DNA reads TGTGCCAGCACCCTTAGCGTCGGGGTTCCTTCCGAGCAGTACTTC. Using reference TRBV7-9 and TRBJ2-7 for the parts outside the CDR3, the full variable domain is DTGVSQNPRHKITKRGQNVTFRCDPISEHNRLYWYRQTLGQGPEFLTYFQNEAQLEKSRLLSDRFSAERPKGSFSTLEIQRTEQGDSAMYLCASTLSVGVPSEQYFGPGTRLTVT.

There are many counts of this clonotype. The chain links TRBV29-1 to TRBJ1-5; D possibly corresponds to TRBD1 (6 bases). CDR3 length: 13 amino acids. The V end lost 5 bases, the J end lost 5 bases, and 13 bases lay between the germline ends. Germline V gene data show CDR1 as SQVTM and CDR2 as ANQGSEA. This chain's CDR3 is CSVSTGNYQPQHF. CDR3 DNA: TGCAGCGTTTCCACAGGGAATTATCAGCCCCAGCATTTT.

This clonotype was recorded at least ten times. The chain joins TRBV28 to TRBJ1-3; 7 nucleotides align to TRBD1. CDR1 is MDHEN and CDR2 is SYDVKM in the germline V gene. V trimming: 6 bases; J trimming: 0 bases; junction bases outside the gene matches: 2. The CDR3 spans 14 residues. CDR3 region: CASSRGISGNTIYF. For the CDR3, the DNA is TGTGCCAGCAGCAGGGGGATCTCTGGAAACACCATATATTTT. Drawing the rest from reference TRBV28 and TRBJ1-3, the complete variable domain is DVKVTQSSRYLVKRTGEKVFLECVQDMDHENMFWYRQDPGLGLRLIYFSYDVKMKEKGDIPEGYSVSREKKERFSLILESASTNQTSMYLCASSRGISGNTIYFGEGSWLTVV.

The V gene is TRBV28, the J gene TRBJ1-5; D gene unclear. Between the trimmed V and J ends, which lost 7 bases and 4 bases, there was a span of 11 bases. The CDR3 runs 13 residues. The germline V gene has CDR1 MDHEN and CDR2 SYDVKM. This CDR3 is CASTPPANQPQHF. For the CDR3, the DNA is TGTGCCAGCACCCCCCCGGCGAATCAGCCCCAGCATTTT.

This clonotype showed up just a few times. The chain uses TRBV4-1 and TRBJ1-1; D might be TRBD1 (5 bases). The ends were cut back, 0 bases at V and 8 bases at J, with 10 bases in the middle. The CDR3 covers 13 residues. CDR1 and CDR2 from the germline V gene are MGHRA and YSYEKL. In DNA form, the CDR3 reads TGCGCCAGCAGCCAAGATGAGCGGGACGAAGCTTTCTTT. Protein product: CASSQDERDEAFF.

Notes on this clonotype: A much larger clone sits a single nucleotide away, making a read error possible. This likely comes from a read error, as the CDR3 has no conserved phenylalanine or tryptophan at its end. The chain joins TRBV6-1 to TRBJ1-5, with D possibly TRBD1 on 6 matching bases. V was clipped by 6 bases and J by 4 bases, with 13 bases between them. The germline V gene encodes CDR1 MNHNS and CDR2 SASEGT. The CDR3 loop spans 14 amino acids. CDR3 in DNA: TGTGCCAGCAGGACGCAGGGGCATAATCAGCCCCAGCATGTT. Translating gives CASRTQGHNQPQHV.

This clonotype was seen at least ten times. The chain has TRBV12-3 or TRBV12-4 and TRBJ1-5, with D perhaps TRBD1 (6 bases). V was clipped by 6 bases and J by 11 bases, with 20 bases between them. The CDR3 runs to 14 residues. The CDR3 here is CASRPARQEGAQHF. CDR3 DNA: TGTGCCAGCAGACCCGCCAGACAGGAAGGGGCCCAGCATTTT.

The rearrangement joins TRBV4-3 to TRBJ1-2, with a possible D match to TRBD1 (5 bases). The V end lost 0 bases, the J end lost 8 bases, and 13 bases lay between the germline ends. CDR3 length equals 14 residues. Germline-derived CDR1 and CDR2 are LGHNA and YSLEER. CDR3 DNA sequence: TGCGCCAGCAGCCAAGATGGGACGGCCGGGGGCTACACCTTC. Translated: CASSQDGTAGGYTF.

This clonotype occurred a few times. A much larger clone lies one base from this, so it may be a read error. This chain links TRBV6-2 or TRBV6-3 with TRBJ2-5; a weak D match, TRBD2 (6 bases). The CDR3 length is 13 residues. From germline, CDR1 is MNHEY and CDR2 SVGEGT. In DNA form, the CDR3 reads TGTGCCAGCAGACGACTAGACCAAGAGACCCGGTACTTC. As protein: CASRRLDQETRYF.

This clonotype was recorded at least ten times. The chain joins TRBV4-1 to TRBJ1-2; maybe TRBD1 (5 bases). This CDR3 is 17 amino acids long. Trimming pared 0 bases from V and 4 bases from J, leaving 18 bases between. Germline V gene data show CDR1 as MGHRA and CDR2 as YSYEKL. The CDR3 is CASSQDWVGGAPYGYTF. The CDR3 DNA is TGCGCCAGCAGCCAAGACTGGGTGGGAGGGGCTCCCTATGGCTACACCTTC.

J is TRBJ1-5 and V is TRBV6-1; 7 nucleotides line up with TRBD1. CDR1 and CDR2 (germline): MNHNS, SASEGT. Trimming removed 0 bases from V and 0 bases from J; junction bases left unmatched: 11. The CDR3 covers 19 residues. The CDR3 DNA reads as TGTGCCAGCAGTGAAGCGCAAGGACAGGACCATATTAGCAATCAGCCCCAGCATTTT. Its protein is CASSEAQGQDHISNQPQHF.

In its sample, this clonotype was seen many times. This rearrangement joins TRBV6-2 or TRBV6-3 to TRBJ1-6; a possible D gene is TRBD1 (6 bases). V was shortened by 6 bases and J by 0 bases, with 12 bases between the two germline ends. This CDR3 has 16 residues. Germline loops: CDR1 MNHEY, CDR2 SVGEGT. CDR3 in DNA: TGTGCCAGCAGCATGACAGGAAGCTCCTATAATTCACCCCTCCACTTT. It specifies CASSMTGSSYNSPLHF.

The chain couples TRBV9 to TRBJ1-1; TRBD1 matches 9 bases. The length of the CDR3 is 17 residues. The germline CDR1 and CDR2 sequences are SGDLS and YYNGEE. The ends lost 4 bases at V and 1 base at J; junction bases unmatched: 11. The CDR3 loop is CASSPDRGLGRNTEAFF. As DNA, the CDR3 is TGTGCCAGCAGCCCGGACAGGGGTCTCGGCCGGAACACTGAAGCTTTCTTT. Full variable domain (rest looked up from reference TRBV9 and TRBJ1-1): DSGVTQTPKHLITATGQRVTLRCSPRSGDLSVYWYQQSLDQGLQFLIQYYNGEERAKGNILERFSAQQFPDLHSELNLSSLELGDSALYFCASSPDRGLGRNTEAFFGQGTRLTVV.

The gene calls are TRBV6-1 and TRBJ2-7, with D hard to call. Deletions cut 7 bases from V and 1 base from J, with 11 bases between. The CDR3 sequence is 13 residues long. CDR1 and CDR2 (germline): MNHNS, SASEGT. CDR3 in amino acids: CASTEIGSYEQYF. For the CDR3, the DNA is TGTGCCAGCACCGAAATAGGGTCCTACGAGCAGTACTTC.

This clonotype was seen at least ten times. The chain joins TRBV12-3 or TRBV12-4 to TRBJ2-4; 10 nucleotides agree with TRBD1. The CDR3 is 18 residues long. V lost 6 bases and J lost 0; bases outside the gene matches: 11. CDR3 sequence reads: CASRKGQGFILAKNIQYF. In DNA form, the CDR3 reads TGTGCCAGCAGGAAGGGACAGGGGTTCATACTAGCCAAAAACATTCAGTACTTC.

This clonotype has a count of ten or more. The chain links TRBV4-2 to TRBJ2-7; D may be TRBD2 (5 bases). Looked up from germline, CDR1 is LGHNA and CDR2 is YNFKEQ. The CDR3 length is 15 residues. Trimming pared 1 base from V and 1 base from J, leaving 11 bases between. CDR3 sequence reads: CASSQGAEASYEQYF. The CDR3 coding sequence is TGTGCCAGCAGCCAAGGAGCGGAGGCTTCCTACGAGCAGTACTTC.

V gene TRBV10-3 combines with J gene TRBJ1-2; D is possibly TRBD1 (6 bases). The germline CDR1 and CDR2 sequences are ENHRY and SYGVKD. This CDR3 has 16 residues. The V end was cut by 3 bases, the J end by 2 bases, with 16 bases between. The CDR3 coding sequence is TGTGCCATCAGTGATCCAGAGGGGGTGGAGAACTATGGCTACACCTTC. Translating it yields CAISDPEGVENYGYTF.

This clonotype showed up many times. CDR3 residues: CASSDINQETQYF. The CDR3 DNA reads as TGCGCCAGCAGTGATATTAACCAAGAGACCCAGTACTTC. The chain combines TRBV10-1 with TRBJ2-5; D is undetermined. Deletions cut 3 bases from V and 0 bases from J, with 5 bases between. Germline CDR1 is WNHNN and CDR2 is SYGVQD (reference sequence). This CDR3 spans 13 amino acids.

Ten or more counts support this clonotype. This chain links TRBV20-1 with TRBJ2-5, with 16 bases matching TRBD2. CDR1 and CDR2 (germline): DFQATT, SNEGSKA (reference sequence). V was clipped by 6 bases and J by 4 bases; unmatched bases: 8. The length of the CDR3 is 16 residues. As DNA, the CDR3 is TGCAGTGCAACCGGGACTAGCGGGGGGGAAGGAGAGACCCAGTACTTC. This codes for CSATGTSGGEGETQYF.

This clonotype was observed a single time. The chain joins TRBV19 to TRBJ1-1; D gene ambiguous. The CDR3 has 14 residues. CDR1 and CDR2 (germline): LNHDA, SQIVND (reference sequence). V was trimmed by 7 bases and J by 5 bases, leaving 17 bases between them. The CDR3 is CASTEGTVATEAFF. The DNA of the CDR3 is TGTGCCAGTACGGAGGGAACGGTCGCGACTGAAGCTTTCTTT.

This clonotype was found many times. The chain joins TRBV6-1 to TRBJ2-2; D possibly matches TRBD1 or TRBD2 (5 bases each). The CDR3 extends over 14 amino acids. With 8 bases removed from V and 7 bases from J, the gap between germline ends came to 17 bases. Germline V gives CDR1 MNHNS, CDR2 SASEGT. CDR3 region: CASLSGRGVGELFF. The DNA for the CDR3 is TGTGCCAGCCTATCAGGGAGAGGTGTCGGGGAGCTGTTTTTT.

This clonotype was seen ten or more times. The chain links TRBV6-1 to TRBJ2-2; D might be TRBD1 (5 bases). The V and J ends lost 7 bases and 9 bases respectively, with 12 bases between them. Germline CDR1 is MNHNS and CDR2 is SASEGT. There are 12 residues in the CDR3. Written as DNA, the CDR3 is TGTGCCAGCACCTCAGGGTGCCGGGAGCTGTTTTTT. Translated, it gives CASTSGCRELFF.